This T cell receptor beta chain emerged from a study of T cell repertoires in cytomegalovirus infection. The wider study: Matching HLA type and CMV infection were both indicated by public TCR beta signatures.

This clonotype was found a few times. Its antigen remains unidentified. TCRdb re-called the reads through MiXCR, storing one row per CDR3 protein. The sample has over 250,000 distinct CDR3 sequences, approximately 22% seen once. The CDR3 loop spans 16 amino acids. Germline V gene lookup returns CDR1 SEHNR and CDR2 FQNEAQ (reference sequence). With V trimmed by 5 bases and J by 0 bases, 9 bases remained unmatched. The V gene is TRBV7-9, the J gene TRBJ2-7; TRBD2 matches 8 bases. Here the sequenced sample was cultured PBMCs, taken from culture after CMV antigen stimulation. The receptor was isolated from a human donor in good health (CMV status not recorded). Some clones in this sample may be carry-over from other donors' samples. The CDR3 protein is CASSPGLADSSYEQYF. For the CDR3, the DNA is TGTGCCAGCAGCCCAGGACTAGCTGATAGCTCCTACGAGCAGTACTTC.